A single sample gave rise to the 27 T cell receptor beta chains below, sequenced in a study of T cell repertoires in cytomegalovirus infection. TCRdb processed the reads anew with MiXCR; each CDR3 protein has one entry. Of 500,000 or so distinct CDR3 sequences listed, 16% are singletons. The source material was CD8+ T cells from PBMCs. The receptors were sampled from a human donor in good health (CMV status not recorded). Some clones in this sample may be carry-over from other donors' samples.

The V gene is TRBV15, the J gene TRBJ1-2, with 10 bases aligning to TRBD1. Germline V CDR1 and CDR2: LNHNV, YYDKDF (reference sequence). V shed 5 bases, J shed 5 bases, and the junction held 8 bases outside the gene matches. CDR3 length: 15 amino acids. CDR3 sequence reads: CATSPPRDRGYGYTF. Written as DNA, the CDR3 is TGTGCCACCAGCCCCCCCCGGGACAGGGGATATGGCTACACCTTC.

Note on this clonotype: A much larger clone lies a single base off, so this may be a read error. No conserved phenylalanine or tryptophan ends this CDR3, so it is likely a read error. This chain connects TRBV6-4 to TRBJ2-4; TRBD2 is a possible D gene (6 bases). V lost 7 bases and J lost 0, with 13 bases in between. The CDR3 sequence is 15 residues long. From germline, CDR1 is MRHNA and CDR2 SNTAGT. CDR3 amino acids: CASKNRGGAKNIQYL. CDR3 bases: TGTGCCAGCAAGAATCGGGGAGGAGCCAAAAACATTCAGTACTTA.

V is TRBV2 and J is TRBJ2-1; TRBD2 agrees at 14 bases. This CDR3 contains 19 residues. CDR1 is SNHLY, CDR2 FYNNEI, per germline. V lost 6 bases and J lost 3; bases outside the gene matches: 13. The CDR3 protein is CASSSSPGTSGGVYNEQFF. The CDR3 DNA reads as TGTGCCAGCAGCTCGTCTCCCGGGACTAGCGGGGGAGTCTACAATGAGCAGTTCTTC.

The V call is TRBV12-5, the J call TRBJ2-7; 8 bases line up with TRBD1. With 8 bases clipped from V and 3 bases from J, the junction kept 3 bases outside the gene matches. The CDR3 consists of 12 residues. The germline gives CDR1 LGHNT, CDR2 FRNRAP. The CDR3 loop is CASQGAVYEQYF. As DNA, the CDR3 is TGTGCTAGTCAGGGGGCCGTCTACGAGCAGTACTTC.

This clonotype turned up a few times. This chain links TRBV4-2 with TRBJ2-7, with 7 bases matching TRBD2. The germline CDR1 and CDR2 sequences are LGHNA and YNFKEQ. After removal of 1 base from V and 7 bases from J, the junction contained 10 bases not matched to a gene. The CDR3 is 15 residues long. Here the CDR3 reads CASSQVVREYEEQYF. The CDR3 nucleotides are TGTGCCAGCAGCCAAGTGGTGCGGGAGTACGAAGAGCAGTACTTC.

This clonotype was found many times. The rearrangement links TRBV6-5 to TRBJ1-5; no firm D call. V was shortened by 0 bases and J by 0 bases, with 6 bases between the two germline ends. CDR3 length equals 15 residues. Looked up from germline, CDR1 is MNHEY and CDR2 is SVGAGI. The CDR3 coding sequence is TGTGCCAGCAGTTACTCAGGTTATAGCAATCAGCCCCAGCATTTT. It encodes CASSYSGYSNQPQHF.

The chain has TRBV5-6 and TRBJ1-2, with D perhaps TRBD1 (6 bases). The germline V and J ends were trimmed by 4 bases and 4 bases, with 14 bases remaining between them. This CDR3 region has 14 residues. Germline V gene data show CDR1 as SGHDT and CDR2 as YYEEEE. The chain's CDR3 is CASSAGTSPYGYTF. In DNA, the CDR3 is TGTGCCAGCAGCGCCGGGACATCTCCCTATGGCTACACCTTC.

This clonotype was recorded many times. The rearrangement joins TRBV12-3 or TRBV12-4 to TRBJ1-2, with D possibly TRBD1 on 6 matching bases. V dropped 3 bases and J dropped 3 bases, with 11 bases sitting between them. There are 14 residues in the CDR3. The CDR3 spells CASSFQGFDYGYTF. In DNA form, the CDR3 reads TGTGCCAGCAGTTTCCAGGGGTTTGACTATGGCTACACCTTC.

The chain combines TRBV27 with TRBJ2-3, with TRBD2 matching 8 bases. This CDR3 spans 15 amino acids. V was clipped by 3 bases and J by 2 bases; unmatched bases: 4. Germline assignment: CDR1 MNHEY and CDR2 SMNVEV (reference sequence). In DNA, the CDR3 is TGTGCCAGCAGTTTCTTAGCGGGAACCACAGATACGCAGTATTTT. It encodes CASSFLAGTTDTQYF.

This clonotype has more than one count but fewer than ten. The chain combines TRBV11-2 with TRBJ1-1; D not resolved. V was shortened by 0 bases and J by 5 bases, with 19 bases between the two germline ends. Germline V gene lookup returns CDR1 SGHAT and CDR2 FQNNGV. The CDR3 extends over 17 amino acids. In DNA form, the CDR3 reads TGTGCCAGCAGCTTAGATTTCCCGGATCTCCTGGAGACTGAAGCTTTCTTT. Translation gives CASSLDFPDLLETEAFF.

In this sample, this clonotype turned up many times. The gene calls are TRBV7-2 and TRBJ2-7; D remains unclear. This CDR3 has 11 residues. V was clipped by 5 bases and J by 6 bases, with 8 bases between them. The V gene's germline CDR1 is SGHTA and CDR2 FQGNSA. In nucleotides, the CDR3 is TGTGCCAGCAGCCGATCGGGCGAGCAGTACTTC. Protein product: CASSRSGEQYF.

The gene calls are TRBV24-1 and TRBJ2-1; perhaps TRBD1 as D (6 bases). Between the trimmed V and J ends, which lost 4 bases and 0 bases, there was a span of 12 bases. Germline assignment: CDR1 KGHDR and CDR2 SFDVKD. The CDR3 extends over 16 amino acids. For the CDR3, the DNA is TGTGCCACCAGTGACTTCCAGGGGAGCTCCTACAATGAGCAGTTCTTC. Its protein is CATSDFQGSSYNEQFF.

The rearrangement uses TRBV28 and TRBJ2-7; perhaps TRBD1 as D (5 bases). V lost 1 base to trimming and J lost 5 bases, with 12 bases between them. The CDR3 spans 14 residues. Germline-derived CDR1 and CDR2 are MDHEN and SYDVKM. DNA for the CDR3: TGTGCCAGCAGTTTATTGGGCAGGGCGAACGAGCAGTACTTC. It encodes CASSLLGRANEQYF.

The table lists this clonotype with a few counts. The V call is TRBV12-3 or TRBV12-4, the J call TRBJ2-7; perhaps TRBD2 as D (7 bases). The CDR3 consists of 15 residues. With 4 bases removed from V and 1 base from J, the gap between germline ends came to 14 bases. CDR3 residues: CASSWGPSGSYEQYF. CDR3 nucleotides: TGTGCCAGCAGTTGGGGGCCTAGCGGTTCCTACGAGCAGTACTTC.

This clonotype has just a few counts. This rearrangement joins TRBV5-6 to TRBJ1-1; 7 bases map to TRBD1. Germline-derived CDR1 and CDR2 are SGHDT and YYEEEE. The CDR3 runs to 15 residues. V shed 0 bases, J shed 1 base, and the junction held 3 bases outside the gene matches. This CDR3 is CASSLDEGANTEAFF. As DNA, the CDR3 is TGTGCCAGCAGCTTGGATGAGGGGGCGAACACTGAAGCTTTCTTT.

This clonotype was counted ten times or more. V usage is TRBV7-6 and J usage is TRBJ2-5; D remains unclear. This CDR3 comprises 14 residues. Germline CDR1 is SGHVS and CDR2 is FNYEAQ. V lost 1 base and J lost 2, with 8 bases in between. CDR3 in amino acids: CASSLGGTQETQYF. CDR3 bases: TGTGCCAGCAGCTTAGGGGGAACTCAAGAGACCCAGTACTTC. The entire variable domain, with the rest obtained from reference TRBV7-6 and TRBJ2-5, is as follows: GAGVSQSPRYKVTKRGQDVALRCDPISGHVSLYWYRQALGQGPEFLTYFNYEAQQDKSGLPNDRFSAERPEGSISTLTIQRTEQRDSAMYRCASSLGGTQETQYFGPGTRLLVL.

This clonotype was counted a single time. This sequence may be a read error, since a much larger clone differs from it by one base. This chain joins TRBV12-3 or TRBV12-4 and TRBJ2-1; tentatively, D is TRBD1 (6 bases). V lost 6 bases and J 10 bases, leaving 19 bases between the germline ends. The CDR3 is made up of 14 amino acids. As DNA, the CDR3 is TGTGCCAGCAGCTTCCCCAGACAGGCAGTCGAGCAGTTCTTC. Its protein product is CASSFPRQAVEQFF.

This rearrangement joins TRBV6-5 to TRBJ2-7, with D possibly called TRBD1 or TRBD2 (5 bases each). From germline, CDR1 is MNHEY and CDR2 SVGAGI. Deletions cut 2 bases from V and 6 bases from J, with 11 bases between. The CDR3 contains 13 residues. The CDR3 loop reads CASSYGLRGEQYF. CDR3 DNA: TGTGCCAGCAGTTACGGGTTGAGGGGCGAGCAGTACTTC.

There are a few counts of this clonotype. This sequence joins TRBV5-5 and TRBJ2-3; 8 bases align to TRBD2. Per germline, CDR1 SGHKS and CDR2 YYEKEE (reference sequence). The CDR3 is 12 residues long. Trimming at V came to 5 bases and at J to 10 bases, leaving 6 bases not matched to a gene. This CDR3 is CASRMGLGAQYF. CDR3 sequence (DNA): TGTGCCAGCAGAATGGGACTAGGGGCGCAGTATTTT.

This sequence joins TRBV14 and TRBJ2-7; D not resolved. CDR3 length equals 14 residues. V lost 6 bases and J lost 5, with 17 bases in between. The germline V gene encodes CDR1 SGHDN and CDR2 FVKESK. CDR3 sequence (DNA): TGTGCCAGCAGTCCAGACACGGGCTTCCACGAGCAGTACTTC. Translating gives CASSPDTGFHEQYF.

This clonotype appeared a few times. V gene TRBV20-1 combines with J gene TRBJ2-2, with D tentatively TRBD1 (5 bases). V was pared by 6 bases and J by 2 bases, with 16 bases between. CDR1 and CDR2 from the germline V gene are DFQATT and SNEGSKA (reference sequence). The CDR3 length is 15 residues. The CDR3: CSALDRDINTGELFF. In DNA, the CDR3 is TGCAGTGCCCTAGACAGAGACATAAACACCGGGGAGCTGTTTTTT.

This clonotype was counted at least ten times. CDR3 DNA sequence: TGTGCCAGCACCGACGGGTCTAGCGGGGGGGGGTTCTACAATGAGCAGTTCTTC. Translating it yields CASTDGSSGGGFYNEQFF. The rearrangement joins TRBV6-5 to TRBJ2-1, with TRBD2 identical over 12 bases. The CDR3 has 18 residues. Germline V gene sequence: CDR1 MNHEY, CDR2 SVGAGI. The V and J ends lost 7 bases and 3 bases, in that order; junction bases with no gene match: 13.

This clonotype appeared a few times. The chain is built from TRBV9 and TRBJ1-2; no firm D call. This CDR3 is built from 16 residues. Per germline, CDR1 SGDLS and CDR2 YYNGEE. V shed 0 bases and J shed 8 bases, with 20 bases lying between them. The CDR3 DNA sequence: TGTGCCAGCAGCGTAGAGGGCAGACTGCCTACTTTGGGCTACACCTTC. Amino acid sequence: CASSVEGRLPTLGYTF. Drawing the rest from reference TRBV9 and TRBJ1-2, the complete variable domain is DSGVTQTPKHLITATGQRVTLRCSPRSGDLSVYWYQQSLDQGLQFLIQYYNGEERAKGNILERFSAQQFPDLHSELNLSSLELGDSALYFCASSVEGRLPTLGYTFGSGTRLTVV.

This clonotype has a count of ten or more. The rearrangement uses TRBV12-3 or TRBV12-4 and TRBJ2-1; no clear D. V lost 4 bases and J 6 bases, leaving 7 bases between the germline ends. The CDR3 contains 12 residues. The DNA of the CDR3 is TGTGCCAGCAGTTCAGCCACCAATGAGCAGTTCTTC. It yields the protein CASSSATNEQFF.

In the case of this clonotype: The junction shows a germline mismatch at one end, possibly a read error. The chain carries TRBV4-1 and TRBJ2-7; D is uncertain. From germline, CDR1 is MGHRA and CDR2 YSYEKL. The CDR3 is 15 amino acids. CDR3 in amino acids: CASSQEETSSSEQYF. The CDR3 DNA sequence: TGCGCCAGCAGCCAAGAAGAGACTTCCTCCTCCGAGCAGTACTTC.

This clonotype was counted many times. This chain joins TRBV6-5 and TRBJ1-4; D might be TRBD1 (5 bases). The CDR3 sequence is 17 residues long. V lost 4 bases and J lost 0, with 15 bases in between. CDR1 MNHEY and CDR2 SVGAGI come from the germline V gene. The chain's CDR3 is CASSFVYQGATNEKLFF. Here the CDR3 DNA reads TGTGCCAGCAGTTTTGTATACCAGGGAGCAACTAATGAAAAACTGTTTTTT.

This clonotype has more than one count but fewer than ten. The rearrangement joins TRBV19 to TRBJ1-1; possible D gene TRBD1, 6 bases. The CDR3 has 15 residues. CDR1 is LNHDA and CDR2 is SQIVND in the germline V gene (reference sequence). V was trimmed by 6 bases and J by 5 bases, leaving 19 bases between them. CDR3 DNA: TGTGCCAGTAGCCCTAGGGGGGGAAGGAGGACTGAAGCTTTCTTT. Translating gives CASSPRGGRRTEAFF.